This T cell receptor (beta chain) was recovered during a study of blood T cell repertoires in COVID-19 (dated by TCRdb to between 2020 and 2021). Regarding the study in general: Samples from collaborators originated in the United States, Italy and Spain and spanned both the acute and convalescent phases of COVID-19. The material from the prospective study consisted of cDNA or gDNA derived from T cells, B-cell-depleted T cells, or PBMCs. Subjects who had been exposed to COVID-19, were actively infected with it, or had recovered from it provided the deeply sampled blood TCRbeta repertoires that made up the dataset. The repertoires were released in a freely available public database intended as a resource for research on the immune response to SARS-CoV-2. The samples were drawn from the first 160 participants of the ongoing ImmuneRACE study and from roughly 1,300 subjects provided by 6 global collaborators. A de-identified subject ID, COVID-19 status, age in years and sex were almost always included in the sample metadata. Where available, HLA class I and class II types were obtained from metadata supplied by the sample provider rather than from assay-based typing. Here is what the overall study found, with its caveats: How much clinical and demographic metadata was included differed by source and by participant, and the metadata was provided uncurated.

On this clone: Its binding antigen is unknown. Base qualities are not provided; no much larger clone lies one nucleotide away.

Each collaborating institution followed its own protocols to collect whole blood in K2EDTA tubes. For TCRbeta analysis, collaborators shipped samples in one of three forms: frozen whole blood, isolated PBMCs, or DNA extracted from either of those sample types. The CDR3 starts with the cysteine, ends with the phenylalanine, and has 13 residues. The retained sequence is limited to the CDR3, 39 bases, with the frame set at the first base. CDR1 LGHNT and CDR2 FRNRAP are derived from the germline V gene. V gives up 8 bases and J gives up 10 bases, and the segment between their germline ends measures 18 bases. The immunoSEQ Assay, a bias-controlled multiplex PCR, was used to amplify TCRbeta CDR3 regions from genomic DNA. Per the original workflow: The number of nucleated cells in each sample was estimated by amplification of reference gene primers within the assay. To quantify the absolute abundance of each unique TCRbeta CDR3 rearrangement, sequence reads were collapsed and filtered. Productive Simpson clonality was computed per sample as the square root of Simpson's diversity index over productive rearrangements. TCRdb obtained this table from immuneACCESS and retained in-frame rearrangements with V and J assigned. These tables miss some clones; where compared with another copy, unresolved V genes account for less than half of the shortfall, and the remainder is unexplained. Clone size and the V and J calls come from that table; the DNA yielded D and trimming. The sample yields nearly 50,000 clones; under 90% were counted once. 5.5% to 7% of the sample is taken by the ten largest.

This TCR came from a woman aged 60 to 75 with acute or convalescent COVID-19. The sequencing sample was made of peripheral blood. The rearranged segments are TRBV12-5 and TRBJ2-1, and possibly TRBD1, on 6 matching bases. This receptor carries the CDR3 CASRRGTGYEQFF. The DNA sequence is given as TGTGCTAGTAGACGAGGAACAGGGTACGAGCAGTTCTTC.